This TCR beta chain is from a study of regulatory T cells in long-lasting Graves disease. Study-wide background: Graves' disease counted as persistent after over 5 years of antithyroid drugs with positive TSH receptor antibodies. Study conclusions and caveats: Sample size was small, which may have lowered accuracy.

Sequencing libraries for TCR beta were prepared with iRepertoire HTBI primers and Arm-PCR of CDR3 regions. Authors' processing steps: From all samples, identification returned 12 to 15 TRBJ and approximately 61 TRBV segments. MiXCR, applied by TCRdb to the multiplex PCR reads, yields one record per CDR3 protein. In this record, the V and J calls reflect TCRdb's handling and not the investigators' own analysis. The sample records 300,000 to 500,000 distinct CDR3 sequences, roughly 20% being singletons. In its sample, this clonotype was seen a few times. Antigen: not known. Time point reported: persistent/refractory GD, antithyroid drugs over 5 years with positive TRAb. Making the TCR library involved RNA that had been extracted from PBMCs. Peripheral blood, approximately 9 milliliters of it, was drawn into EDTA tubes. The ends were cut back, 2 bases at V and 1 base at J, with 9 bases in the middle. Germline V CDR1 and CDR2: SNHLY, FYNNEI. CDR3 size: 15 residues.

This TCR was sampled from a female donor with Graves disease. The sequenced sample was peripheral blood mononuclear cells (PBMCs), obtained when the disease was refractory, from a patient treated with antithyroid drugs. The gene calls are TRBV2 and TRBJ1-5; D unresolved. The CDR3 coding sequence is TGTGCCAGCAGTGAATCAGGCAGGAGCAATCAGCCCCAGCATTTT. Amino acid sequence: CASSESGRSNQPQHF.